This TCR beta chain was obtained from a study of T cell responses to AZD1222 COVID-19 vaccine. Second doses were pooled across both intervals (about 4 or about 12 weeks). The assay was immunoSEQ multiplex PCR, and TCRdb's table has in-frame clones only and misses some. Here the sample spans tens of thousands of clones, about three quarters being singletons. Per the germline V gene, CDR1 is LGHDT and CDR2 is YNNKEL (reference sequence). Trimming stripped 0 bases from V and 9 bases from J, with 15 bases between. The CDR3 is 15 amino acids. Study results and caveats: Among vaccine-associated CD4 TCRs, coverage spanned spike, with dominance at 160-218 and 743-854.

As for this clone: Its antigen remains unknown.

The sample here was peripheral blood, taken 28 days after the second AZD1222 dose. The chain has TRBV3-1 (or the pseudogene TRBV3-2) and TRBJ2-1; D unclear. The TCR originated in an adult who received the AZD1222 COVID-19 vaccine. The CDR3 is CASSQDLRGTGEQFF. Here the CDR3 DNA reads TGTGCCAGCAGCCAAGACCTACGAGGTACCGGTGAGCAGTTCTTC.